This TCR beta chain was retrieved from a study of T cells in Graves' hyperthyroidism and ophthalmopathy. The wider study: Peripheral blood was acquired at first diagnosis, ahead of any therapy whatsoever.

The definition of stable Graves' hyperthyroidism was no ophthalmopathy progression within 18 months. Subjects aged 18 to 65 presented with newly diagnosed hyperthyroidism of less than 2 months' duration. This clonotype was observed once. Its antigen remains unidentified. Amplified TCR beta CDR3 regions came from RNA transcripts. The study used the HTBI primer set for a first-round RT-PCR of the TCR CDR3. TCRdb fed the multiplex PCR reads into MiXCR, producing one record per CDR3 protein. The sample has 85,000 to 110,000 distinct CDR3 sequences; 45% to 50% are singletons. Findings and limits, study-wide: Blood also contained most expanded thyroid clonotypes above 0.001.

Deletions cut 3 bases from V and 4 bases from J, with 10 bases between. Germline CDR1 is SGHRS and CDR2 is YFSETQ. CDR3 length equals 13 residues. The receptor's source is a man aged 35 to 55 with Graves' hyperthyroidism. This chain joins TRBV5-1 and TRBJ1-1; TRBD1 is a possible D gene (5 bases). The specimen sequenced was blood. CDR3 in amino acids: CASSSAGGTEAFF. The CDR3 DNA is TGCGCCAGCAGCTCCGCCGGGGGCACTGAAGCTTTCTTT.